The rows below give T cell receptor beta chains drawn from one sample of a study of molecular identifiers for immune sequencing clone quantification. TCRdb reprocessed the PCR reads via MiXCR and lists one record per CDR3 protein. The sample lists under 800,000 distinct CDR3 sequences, 25% occurring once. Sequencing was done on a sample of naive CD8+ T cells from blood, with Jurkat cell RNA spiked in. The receptor source for this set is a human donor in good health. Some libraries in this study had Jurkat cell RNA spiked in. Both conserved end residues are part of each CDR3. A D gene is named only where the DNA matches it firmly. Some rows mark clone size as missing; the rest say once, few, many or name a class of expanded clone.

v_gene	j_gene	d_gene	abundance	CDR3aa	CDR3nt
TRBV6-1	TRBJ2-7	.	few	CASTPLGGVYEQYF	TGTGCCAGCACCCCTCTTGGAGGGGTCTACGAGCAGTACTTC
TRBV4-3	TRBJ2-1	.	.	CASSQDSWTAKNEQFF	TGCGCCAGCAGCCAAGATTCCTGGACAGCTAAAAATGAGCAGTTCTTC
TRBV7-6	TRBJ1-3	.	many	CASSSYDPGNTIYF	TGTGCCAGCAGCTCCTATGACCCTGGAAACACCATATATTTT
TRBV4-2	TRBJ1-1	TRBD1	few	CASRTDRGEAFF	TGTGCCAGCAGAACGGACAGGGGTGAAGCTTTCTTT
TRBV11-3	TRBJ2-2	TRBD2	.	CASSPGDGGVFF	TGTGCCAGCAGCCCGGGGGACGGGGGGGTGTTTTTT
TRBV3-1	TRBJ2-7	.	many	CASSQDPVSYEQYF	TGTGCCAGCAGCCAAGATCCGGTGTCGTACGAGCAGTACTTC
TRBV2	TRBJ2-7	TRBD2	.	CASRGGTSGYEQYF	TGTGCCAGCAGGGGGGGGACTAGCGGTTACGAGCAGTACTTC
TRBV5-1	TRBJ2-7	.	many	CASSLVGSSEQYF	TGCGCCAGCAGCTTGGTCGGGAGCAGCGAGCAGTACTTC
TRBV28	TRBJ1-1	.	many	CATTELNTEAFF	TGTGCCACAACAGAGCTGAACACTGAAGCTTTCTTT
TRBV6-2/TRBV6-3	TRBJ2-3	.	many	CASSLDIVSSPQADTQYF	TGTGCCAGCAGCCTAGATATCGTATCTTCCCCCCAGGCAGATACGCAGTATTTT
TRBV6-1	TRBJ1-5	TRBD1	.	CASTARGSGNQPQHF	TGTGCCAGCACTGCCAGGGGGTCGGGCAATCAGCCCCAGCATTTT
TRBV20-1	TRBJ2-7	TRBD2	few	CSARPTGLAGVFYEQYF	TGCAGTGCTAGACCCACGGGACTAGCGGGAGTTTTCTACGAGCAGTACTTC
TRBV5-1	TRBJ2-7	.	many	CASSLSSHEQYF	TGCGCCAGCAGCTTGAGCAGCCACGAGCAGTACTTC
TRBV5-4	TRBJ2-3	.	many	CASSSEGAMDTQYF	TGTGCCAGCAGCTCGGAGGGGGCTATGGATACGCAGTATTTT
TRBV12-3/TRBV12-4	TRBJ1-2	.	few	CASSSGPRLYGYTF	TGTGCCAGCAGTTCCGGGCCCAGGCTATATGGCTACACCTTC
TRBV14	TRBJ1-2	TRBD1	.	CASSPGKGQVNYGYTF	TGTGCCAGCAGCCCAGGGAAGGGACAGGTTAACTATGGCTACACCTTC
TRBV6-1	TRBJ2-7	.	many	CASSGVGKGLSYEQYF	TGTGCCAGCAGTGGAGTTGGGAAGGGACTTTCCTACGAGCAGTACTTC
TRBV7-9	TRBJ2-3	.	many	CASSFAAGYDTQYF	TGTGCCAGCAGCTTCGCCGCGGGGTATGATACGCAGTATTTT